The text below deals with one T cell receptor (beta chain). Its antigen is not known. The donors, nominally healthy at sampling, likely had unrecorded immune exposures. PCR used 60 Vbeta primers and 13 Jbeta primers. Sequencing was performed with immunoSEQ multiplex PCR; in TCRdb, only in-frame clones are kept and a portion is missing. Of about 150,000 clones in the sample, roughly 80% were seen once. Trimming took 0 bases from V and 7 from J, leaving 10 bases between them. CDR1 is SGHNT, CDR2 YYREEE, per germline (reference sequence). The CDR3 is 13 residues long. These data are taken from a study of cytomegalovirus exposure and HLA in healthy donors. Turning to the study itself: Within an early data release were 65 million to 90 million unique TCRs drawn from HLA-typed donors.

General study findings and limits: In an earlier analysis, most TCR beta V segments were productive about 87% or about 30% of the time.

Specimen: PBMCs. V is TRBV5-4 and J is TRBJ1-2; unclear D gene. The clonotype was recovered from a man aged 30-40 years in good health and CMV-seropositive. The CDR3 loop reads CASSLAGSGGYTF. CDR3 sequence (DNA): TGTGCCAGCAGCTTGGCTGGGTCGGGTGGCTACACCTTC.